Only a few counts were recorded for the clone carrying this T cell receptor beta chain. Antigen specificity is unknown. The sample belongs to a study of CD4 T cells in relation to SARS-CoV-2 and coronaviruses. About the research overall: Shared crossreactive spike epitopes were mapped to their HLA restriction. General observations from the study: Monoreactive clones expanded significantly more to SARS-CoV-2 than crossreactive clones did.

Clones were read by immunoSEQ multiplex PCR, and TCRdb kept only the in-frame ones, dropping some. The table shows roughly 24,000 clones, with 70% to 80% occurring only once. Before the COVID-19 pandemic, during about 2010-2019, CD4+ T cells were taken from unexposed donors. Isolation of CD4+ T cells took place after about eleven days in culture. This receptor was obtained from a human donor in good health. Specimen: CD4+ T cells from PBMCs, cultured in vitro.

For the CDR3, the DNA is TGTGCCAGTAGTCCCCAGGGGGCCGGCGGCTACACCTTC. It specifies CASSPQGAGGYTF. This rearrangement joins TRBV19 to TRBJ1-2; 8 bases match TRBD1. This CDR3 has 13 residues. Unmatched junction bases numbered 7, after V lost 5 bases and J lost 8 bases. The germline CDR1 and CDR2 sequences are LNHDA and SQIVND (reference sequence).